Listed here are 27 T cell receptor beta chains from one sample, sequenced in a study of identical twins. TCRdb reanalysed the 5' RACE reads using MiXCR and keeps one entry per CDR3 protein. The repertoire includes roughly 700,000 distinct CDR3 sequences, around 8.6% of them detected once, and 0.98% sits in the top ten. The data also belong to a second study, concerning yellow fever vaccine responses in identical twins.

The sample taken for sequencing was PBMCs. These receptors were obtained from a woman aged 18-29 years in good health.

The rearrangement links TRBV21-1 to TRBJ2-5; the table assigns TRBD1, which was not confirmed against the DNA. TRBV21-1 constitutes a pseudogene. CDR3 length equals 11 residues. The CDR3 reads CASVPMETQYF. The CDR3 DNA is TGTGCCAGCGTCCCCATGGAGACCCAGTACTTC.

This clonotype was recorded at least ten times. CDR3: CASAKRERYNEQFF. CDR3 nucleotides: TGTGCCAGTGCTAAGCGGGAGAGGTACAATGAGCAGTTCTTC. The gene calls are TRBV19 and TRBJ2-1, with 8 nucleotides matching TRBD2. V was clipped by 8 bases and J by 4 bases; unmatched bases: 7. Germline CDR1 and CDR2: LNHDA and SQIVND (reference sequence). The CDR3 extends over 14 amino acids.

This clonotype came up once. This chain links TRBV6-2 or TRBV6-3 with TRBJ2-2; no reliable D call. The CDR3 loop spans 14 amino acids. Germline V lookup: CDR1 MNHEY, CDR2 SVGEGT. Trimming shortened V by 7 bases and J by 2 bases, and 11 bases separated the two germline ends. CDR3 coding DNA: TGTGCCAGCAATTCCCGATTTAACACCGGGGAGCTGTTTTTT. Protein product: CASNSRFNTGELFF.

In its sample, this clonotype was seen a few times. The CDR3: CASSVASGGGETQYF. In DNA form, the CDR3 reads TGTGCCAGCAGCGTAGCTTCGGGAGGGGGCGAGACCCAGTACTTC. The gene calls are TRBV9 and TRBJ2-5; D possibly corresponds to TRBD2 (8 bases). Trimming removed 0 bases at V and 5 bases at J, with 14 bases between. Germline V gene lookup returns CDR1 SGDLS and CDR2 YYNGEE. This CDR3 region has 15 residues.

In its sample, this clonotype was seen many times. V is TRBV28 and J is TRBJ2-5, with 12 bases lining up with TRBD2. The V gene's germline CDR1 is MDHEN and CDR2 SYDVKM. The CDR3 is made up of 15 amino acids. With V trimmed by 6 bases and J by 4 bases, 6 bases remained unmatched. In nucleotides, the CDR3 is TGTGCCAGCAGCATCGGACTAGCGGGGACAGAGACCCAGTACTTC. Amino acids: CASSIGLAGTETQYF. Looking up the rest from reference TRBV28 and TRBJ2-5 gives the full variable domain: DVKVTQSSRYLVKRTGEKVFLECVQDMDHENMFWYRQDPGLGLRLIYFSYDVKMKEKGDIPEGYSVSREKKERFSLILESASTNQTSMYLCASSIGLAGTETQYFGPGTRLLVL.

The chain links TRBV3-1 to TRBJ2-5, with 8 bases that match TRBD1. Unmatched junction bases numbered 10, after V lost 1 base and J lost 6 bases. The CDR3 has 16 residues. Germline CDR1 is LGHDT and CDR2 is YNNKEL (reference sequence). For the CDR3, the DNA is TGTGCCAGCAGCCAAGGCCTGGACAGGGTTGTTAAGACCCAGTACTTC. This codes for CASSQGLDRVVKTQYF.

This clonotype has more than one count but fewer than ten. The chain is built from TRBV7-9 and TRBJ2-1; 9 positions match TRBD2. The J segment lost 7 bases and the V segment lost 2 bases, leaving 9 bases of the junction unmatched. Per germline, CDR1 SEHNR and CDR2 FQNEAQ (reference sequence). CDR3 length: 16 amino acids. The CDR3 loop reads CASSLLSGTSFNEQFF. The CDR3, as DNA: TGTGCCAGCAGCTTACTTTCCGGGACTAGCTTTAATGAGCAGTTCTTC.

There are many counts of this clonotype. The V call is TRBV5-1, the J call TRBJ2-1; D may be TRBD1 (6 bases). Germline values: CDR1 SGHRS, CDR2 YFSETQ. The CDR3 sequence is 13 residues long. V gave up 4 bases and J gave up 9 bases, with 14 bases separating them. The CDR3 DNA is TGCGCCAGCAGCCTCAAGGTCAGGGGTGAGCAGTTCTTC. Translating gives CASSLKVRGEQFF.

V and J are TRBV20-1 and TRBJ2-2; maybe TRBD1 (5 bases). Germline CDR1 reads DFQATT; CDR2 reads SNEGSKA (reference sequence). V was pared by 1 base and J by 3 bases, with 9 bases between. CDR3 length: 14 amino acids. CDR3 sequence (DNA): TGCAGTGCTAGAGCAGGGCCGTACACCGGGGAGCTGTTTTTT. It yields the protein CSARAGPYTGELFF.

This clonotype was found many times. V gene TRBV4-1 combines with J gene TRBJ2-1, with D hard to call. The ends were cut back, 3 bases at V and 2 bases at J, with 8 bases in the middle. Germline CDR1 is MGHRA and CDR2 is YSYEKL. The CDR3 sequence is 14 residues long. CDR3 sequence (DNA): TGCGCCAGCAGCCAGGTTACCCCCTACAATGAGCAGTTCTTC. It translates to CASSQVTPYNEQFF.

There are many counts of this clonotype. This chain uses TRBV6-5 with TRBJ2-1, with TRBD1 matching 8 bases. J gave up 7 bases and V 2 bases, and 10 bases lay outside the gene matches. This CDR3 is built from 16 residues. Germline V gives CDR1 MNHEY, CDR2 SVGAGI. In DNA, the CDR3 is TGTGCCAGCAGTTACACGGCCCGGACAGGGACGAATGAGCAGTTCTTC. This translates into CASSYTARTGTNEQFF.

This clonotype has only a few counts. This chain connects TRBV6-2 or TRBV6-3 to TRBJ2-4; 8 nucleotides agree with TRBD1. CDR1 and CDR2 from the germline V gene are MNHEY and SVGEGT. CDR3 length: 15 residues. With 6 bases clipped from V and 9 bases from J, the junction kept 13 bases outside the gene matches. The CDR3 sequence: CASRRLPGGGSIQYF. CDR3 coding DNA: TGTGCCAGCAGACGACTTCCAGGGGGCGGAAGCATTCAGTACTTC.

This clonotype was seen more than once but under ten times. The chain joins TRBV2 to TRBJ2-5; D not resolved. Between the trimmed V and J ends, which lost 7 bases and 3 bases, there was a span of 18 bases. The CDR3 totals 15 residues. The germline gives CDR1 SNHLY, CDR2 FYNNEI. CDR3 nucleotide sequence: TGTGCCAGCAACCGCCCCCCTGTACGCAAAGAGACCCAGTACTTC. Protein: CASNRPPVRKETQYF.

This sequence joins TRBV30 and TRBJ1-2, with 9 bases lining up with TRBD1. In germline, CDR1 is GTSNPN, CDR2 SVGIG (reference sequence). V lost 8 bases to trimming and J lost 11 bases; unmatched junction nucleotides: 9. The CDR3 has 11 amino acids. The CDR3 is CARTRGTGYTF. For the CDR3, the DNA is TGTGCCAGAACTCGGGGGACAGGGTACACCTTC.

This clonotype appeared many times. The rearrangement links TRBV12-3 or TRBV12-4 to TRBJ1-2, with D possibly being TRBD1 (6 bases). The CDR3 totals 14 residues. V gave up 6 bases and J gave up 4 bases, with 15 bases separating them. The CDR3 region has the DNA TGTGCCAGCAGCCTACAGGGAGGTCCCTATGGCTACACCTTC. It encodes CASSLQGGPYGYTF.

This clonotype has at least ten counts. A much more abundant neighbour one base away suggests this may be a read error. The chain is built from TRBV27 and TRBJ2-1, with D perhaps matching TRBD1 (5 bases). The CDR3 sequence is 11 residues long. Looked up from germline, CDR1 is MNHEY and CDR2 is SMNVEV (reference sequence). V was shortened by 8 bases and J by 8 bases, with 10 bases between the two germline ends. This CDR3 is CASARGYEQFF. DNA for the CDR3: TGTGCCAGCGCAAGGGGTTATGAGCAGTTCTTC.

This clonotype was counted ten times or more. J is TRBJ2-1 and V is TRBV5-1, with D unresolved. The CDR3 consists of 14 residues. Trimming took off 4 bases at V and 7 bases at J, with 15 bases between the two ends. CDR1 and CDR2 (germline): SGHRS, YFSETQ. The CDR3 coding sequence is TGCGCCAGCAGCGAGGACCCGTCCTCAAATGAGCAGTTCTTC. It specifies CASSEDPSSNEQFF. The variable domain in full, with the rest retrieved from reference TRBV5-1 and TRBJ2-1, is KAGVTQTPRYLIKTRGQQVTLSCSPISGHRSVSWYQQTPGQGLQFLFEYFSETQRNKGNFPGRFSGRQFSNSRSEMNVSTLELGDSALYLCASSEDPSSNEQFFGPGTRLTVL.

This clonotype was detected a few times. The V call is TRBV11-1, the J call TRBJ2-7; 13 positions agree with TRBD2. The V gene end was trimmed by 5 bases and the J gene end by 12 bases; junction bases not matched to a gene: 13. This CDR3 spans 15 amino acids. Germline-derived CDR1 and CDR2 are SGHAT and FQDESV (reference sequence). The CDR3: CASSPRGGTSGTWYF. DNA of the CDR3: TGTGCCAGCAGCCCCCGCGGTGGGACTAGCGGGACGTGGTACTTC.

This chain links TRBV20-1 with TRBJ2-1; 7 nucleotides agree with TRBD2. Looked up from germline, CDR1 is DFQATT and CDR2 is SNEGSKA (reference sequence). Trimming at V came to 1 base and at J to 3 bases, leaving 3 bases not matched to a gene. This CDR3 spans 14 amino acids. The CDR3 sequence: CSARGERGYNEQFF. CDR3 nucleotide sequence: TGCAGTGCTAGAGGGGAGCGGGGCTACAATGAGCAGTTCTTC.

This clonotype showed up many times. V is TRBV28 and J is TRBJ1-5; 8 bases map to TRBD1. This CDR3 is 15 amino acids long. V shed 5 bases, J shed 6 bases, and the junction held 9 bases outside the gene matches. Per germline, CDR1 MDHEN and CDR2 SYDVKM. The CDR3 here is CASSPSRTGLQPQHF. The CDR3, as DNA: TGTGCCAGCAGTCCCAGCCGGACAGGGCTTCAGCCCCAGCATTTT.

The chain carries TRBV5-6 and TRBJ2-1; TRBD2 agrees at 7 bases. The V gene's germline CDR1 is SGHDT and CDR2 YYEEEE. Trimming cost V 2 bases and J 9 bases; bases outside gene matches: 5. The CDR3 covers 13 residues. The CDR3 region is CASSFAGVSEQFF. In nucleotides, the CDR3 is TGTGCCAGCAGCTTTGCGGGGGTTAGTGAGCAGTTCTTC.

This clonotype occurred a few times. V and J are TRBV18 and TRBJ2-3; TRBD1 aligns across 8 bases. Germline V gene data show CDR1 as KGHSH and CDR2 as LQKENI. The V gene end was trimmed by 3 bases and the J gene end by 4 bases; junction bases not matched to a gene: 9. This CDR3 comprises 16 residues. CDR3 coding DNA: TGTGCCAGCTCACCTACTGCAGGGGGCTTGGCAGATACGCAGTATTTT. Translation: CASSPTAGGLADTQYF.

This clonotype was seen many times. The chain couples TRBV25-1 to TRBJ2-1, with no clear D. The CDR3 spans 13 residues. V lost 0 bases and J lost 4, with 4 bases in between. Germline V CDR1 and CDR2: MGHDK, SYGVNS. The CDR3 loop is CASSEYLYNEQFF. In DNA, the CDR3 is TGTGCCAGCAGTGAATATCTGTACAATGAGCAGTTCTTC.

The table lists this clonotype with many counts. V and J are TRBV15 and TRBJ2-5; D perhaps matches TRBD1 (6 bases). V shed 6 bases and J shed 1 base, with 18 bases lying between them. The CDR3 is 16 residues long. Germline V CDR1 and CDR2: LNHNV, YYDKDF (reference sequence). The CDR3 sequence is CATRKTTGKGQETQYF. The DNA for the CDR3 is TGTGCCACCAGGAAGACCACAGGGAAGGGCCAAGAGACCCAGTACTTC.

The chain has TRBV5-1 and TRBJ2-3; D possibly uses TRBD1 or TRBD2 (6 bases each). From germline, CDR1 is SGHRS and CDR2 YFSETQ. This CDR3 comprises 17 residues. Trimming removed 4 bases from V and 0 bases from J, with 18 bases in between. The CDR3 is CASSPLRRGGSTDTQYF. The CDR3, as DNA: TGCGCCAGCAGCCCCCTCCGAAGAGGGGGGAGCACAGATACGCAGTATTTT.

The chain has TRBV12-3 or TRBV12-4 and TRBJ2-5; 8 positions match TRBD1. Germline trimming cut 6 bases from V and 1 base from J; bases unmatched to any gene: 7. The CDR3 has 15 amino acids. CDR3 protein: CASSHGQGTQETQYF. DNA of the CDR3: TGTGCCAGCAGCCATGGACAGGGAACCCAAGAGACCCAGTACTTC.

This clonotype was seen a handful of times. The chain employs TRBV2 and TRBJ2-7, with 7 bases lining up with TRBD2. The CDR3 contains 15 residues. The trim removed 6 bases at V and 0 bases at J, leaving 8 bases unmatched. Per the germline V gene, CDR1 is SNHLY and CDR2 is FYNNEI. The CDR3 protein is CASRRSGTDSYEQYF. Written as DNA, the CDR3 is TGTGCCAGCAGGAGAAGCGGGACCGACTCCTACGAGCAGTACTTC.